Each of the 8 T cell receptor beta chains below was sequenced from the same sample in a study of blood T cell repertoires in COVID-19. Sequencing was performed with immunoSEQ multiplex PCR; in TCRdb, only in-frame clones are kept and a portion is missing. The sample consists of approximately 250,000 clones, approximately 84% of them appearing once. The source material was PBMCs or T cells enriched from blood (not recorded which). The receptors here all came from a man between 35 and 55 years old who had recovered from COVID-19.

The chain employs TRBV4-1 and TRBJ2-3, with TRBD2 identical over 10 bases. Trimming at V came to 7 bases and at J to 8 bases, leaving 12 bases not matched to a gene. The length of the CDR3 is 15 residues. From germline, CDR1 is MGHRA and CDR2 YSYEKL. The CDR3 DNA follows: TGCGCCAGCACGTCGGGACTAGCGTCGGCCCGTACGCAGTATTTT. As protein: CASTSGLASARTQYF.

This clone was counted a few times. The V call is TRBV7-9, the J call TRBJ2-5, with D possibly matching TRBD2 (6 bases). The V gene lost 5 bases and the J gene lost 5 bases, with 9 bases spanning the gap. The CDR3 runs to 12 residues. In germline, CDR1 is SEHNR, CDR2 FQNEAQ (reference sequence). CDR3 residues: CASSTEGETQYF. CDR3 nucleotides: TGTGCCAGCAGCACGGAGGGGGAGACCCAGTACTTC.

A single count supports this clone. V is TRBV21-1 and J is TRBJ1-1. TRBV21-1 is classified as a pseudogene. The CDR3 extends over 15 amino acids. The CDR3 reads CASSKGKGGEHEAFF. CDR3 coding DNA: TGTGCCAGCAGCAAAGGTAAAGGAGGGGAGCATGAAGCTTTCTTT.

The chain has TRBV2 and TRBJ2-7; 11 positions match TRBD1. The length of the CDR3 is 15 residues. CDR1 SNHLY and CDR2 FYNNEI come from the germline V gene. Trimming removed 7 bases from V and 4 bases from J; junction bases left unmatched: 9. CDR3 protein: CASNDRDRGSYEQYF. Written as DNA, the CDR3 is TGTGCCAGCAACGACCGGGACAGGGGGAGTTACGAGCAGTACTTC.

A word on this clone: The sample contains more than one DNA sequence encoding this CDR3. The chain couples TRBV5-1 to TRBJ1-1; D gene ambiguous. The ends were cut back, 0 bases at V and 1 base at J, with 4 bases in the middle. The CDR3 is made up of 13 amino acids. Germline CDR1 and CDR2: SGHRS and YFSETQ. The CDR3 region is CASSLGRNTEAFF. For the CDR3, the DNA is TGCGCCAGCAGCTTGGGTCGGAACACTGAAGCTTTCTTT.

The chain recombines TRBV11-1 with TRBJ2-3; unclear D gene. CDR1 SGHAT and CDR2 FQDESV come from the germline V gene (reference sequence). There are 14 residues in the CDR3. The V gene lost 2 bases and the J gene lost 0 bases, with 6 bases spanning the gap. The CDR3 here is CASSLSRSTDTQYF. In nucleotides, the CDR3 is TGTGCCAGCAGCTTATCGAGGAGCACAGATACGCAGTATTTT.

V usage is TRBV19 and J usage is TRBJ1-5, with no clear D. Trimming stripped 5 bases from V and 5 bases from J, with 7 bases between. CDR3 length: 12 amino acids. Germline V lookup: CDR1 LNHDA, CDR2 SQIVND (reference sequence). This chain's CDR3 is CASSSYDQPQHF. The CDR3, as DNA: TGTGCCAGTAGTTCTTATGATCAGCCCCAGCATTTT.

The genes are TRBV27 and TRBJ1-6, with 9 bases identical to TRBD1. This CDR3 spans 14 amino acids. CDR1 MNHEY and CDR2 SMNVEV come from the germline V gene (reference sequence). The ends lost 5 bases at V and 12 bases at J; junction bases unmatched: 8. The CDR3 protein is CASSPGQGLGPLHF. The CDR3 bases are TGTGCCAGCAGTCCGGGACAGGGACTGGGACCCCTCCACTTT.